Sequencing of this T cell receptor beta chain was carried out in a study of blood T cell repertoires in COVID-19. Cohorts were based on clinical histories the participants reported. The assay was immunoSEQ multiplex PCR, and TCRdb's table has in-frame clones only and misses some. In the table there are about 210,000 clones, roughly 77% of which are singletons. This CDR3 contains 13 residues. The germline V gene encodes CDR1 SGHAT and CDR2 FQNNGV. The V gene lost 5 bases and the J gene lost 7 bases, with 14 bases spanning the gap. Sequencing was carried out using PBMCs or T cells enriched from blood (not recorded which). The TCR was taken from a man aged 35-49 years who had recovered from COVID-19. The chain combines TRBV11-2 with TRBJ1-2; D is possibly TRBD1 (5 bases). CDR3 amino acids: CASSITDTGGYTF. CDR3 coding DNA: TGTGCCAGCAGCATAACAGATACAGGTGGCTACACCTTC.